This passage covers 9 T cell receptor beta chains from one sample sequenced in a study of T-cell reconstitution after alpha-beta-depleted transplantation in children. It was with unique molecular identifiers that the TCRbeta library was prepared. TCRdb re-called the PCR reads with MiXCR, one entry per CDR3 protein. The sample carries 200,000 to 250,000 distinct CDR3 sequences, about 12% recorded once. The material was PBMCs from the stem cell graft donor, obtained from the stem cell graft. Receptors were obtained from a human donor who donated a stem cell graft to a child with acute lymphoblastic leukemia.

The CDR3 loop reads CASSLQGAITEAFF. DNA of the CDR3: TGTGCCAGCTCTTTGCAGGGGGCCATCACTGAAGCTTTCTTT. The chain carries TRBV18 and TRBJ1-1; 8 nucleotides match TRBD1. In germline, CDR1 is KGHSH, CDR2 LQKENI. This CDR3 comprises 14 residues. The J segment lost 4 bases and the V segment lost 6 bases, leaving 7 bases of the junction unmatched.

At least ten counts were recorded for this clonotype. The J gene is TRBJ2-3, the V gene TRBV20-1; D not certain. Trimming cost V 4 bases and J 9 bases, with 11 bases left between them. CDR3 length: 11 residues. Germline V gene data show CDR1 as DFQATT and CDR2 as SNEGSKA (reference sequence). CDR3 residues: CSAMAGRTQYF. The CDR3 nucleotides read TGCAGTGCTATGGCCGGAAGGACGCAGTATTTT.

On this clonotype: This may stem from a read error, because a much larger clone lies one nucleotide away. The chain has TRBV20-1 and TRBJ2-6; D is unresolved. Deletions cut 2 bases from V and 2 bases from J, with 13 bases between. There are 16 residues in the CDR3. In germline, CDR1 is DFQATT, CDR2 SNEGSKA (reference sequence). The CDR3 coding sequence is TGCAGTGCTAGACGACCTGGACCAGCTGGGGCCAACGTCCTGACTTTC. Its protein product is CSARRPGPAGANVLTF.

This clonotype appeared many times. The rearrangement links TRBV20-1 to TRBJ2-3; perhaps TRBD2 as D (6 bases). This CDR3 region has 11 residues. CDR1 is DFQATT, CDR2 SNEGSKA, per germline (reference sequence). V was clipped by 5 bases and J by 8 bases, with 11 bases between them. CDR3 region: CSAPRGSTQYF. CDR3 nucleotides: TGCAGTGCTCCCCGGGGGAGTACGCAGTATTTT.

This clonotype has at least ten counts. V gene TRBV7-9 combines with J gene TRBJ1-1, with D unclear. CDR1 SEHNR and CDR2 FQNEAQ come from the germline V gene (reference sequence). V was shortened by 7 bases and J by 5 bases, with 8 bases between the two germline ends. The CDR3 length is 11 residues. CDR3: CASTPLTEAFF. For the CDR3, the DNA is TGTGCCAGCACCCCTTTAACTGAAGCTTTCTTT.

This clonotype has at least ten counts. J is TRBJ2-1 and V is TRBV7-9; D call uncertain. The CDR3 is made up of 16 amino acids. Germline V gene data show CDR1 as SEHNR and CDR2 as FQNEAQ (reference sequence). The V gene lost 7 bases and the J gene lost 0 bases, with 16 bases spanning the gap. The CDR3 DNA reads TGTGCCAGCACCAATTCCCCCATTTACTCCTACAATGAGCAGTTCTTC. This translates into CASTNSPIYSYNEQFF.

The chain has TRBV7-3 and TRBJ2-1; 12 bases are a match to TRBD2. This CDR3 is built from 17 residues. Germline values: CDR1 SGHTA, CDR2 FQGTGA. Trimming cost V 4 bases and J 9 bases; bases outside gene matches: 13. CDR3 DNA sequence: TGTGCCAGCAGCTATGGACTAGCGGGACCCTGGGGAGGTGAGCAGTTCTTC. Its protein is CASSYGLAGPWGGEQFF.

Many counts were recorded for this clonotype. This chain links TRBV29-1 with TRBJ1-1, with unresolved D. CDR1 SQVTM and CDR2 ANQGSEA come from the germline V gene. Trimming left V 6 bases short and J 1 base short, with 3 bases between. This CDR3 contains 10 residues. The CDR3 region has the DNA TGCAGCGTGCAGAACACTGAAGCTTTCTTT. Residues: CSVQNTEAFF.

This clonotype was found many times. The rearrangement joins TRBV7-2 to TRBJ2-2; D is undetermined. The CDR3 covers 13 residues. With 3 bases removed from V and 9 bases from J, the gap between germline ends came to 11 bases. Germline lookup yields CDR1 SGHTA and CDR2 FQGNSA. CDR3 DNA sequence: TGTGCCAGCAGCTTTCAATTTAACCGGGAGCTGTTTTTT. It is translated as CASSFQFNRELFF.